This TCR beta chain was captured by sequencing in a study of T cell changes during pregnancy in multiple sclerosis (dated by TCRdb to about 2019). In the study overall: The study looked at changes in the T cell repertoire across pregnancy in women with multiple sclerosis.

CDR1 and CDR2 (SGHNT, YYREEE) derive from the germline V gene (reference sequence). From the cysteine up to the phenylalanine, the CDR3 has a length of 15 residues. The only DNA kept is the CDR3, 45 bases in frame from the first base. V is trimmed back by 2 bases and J by 9 bases, and the junction contains 11 bases that no gene match accounts for. Libraries came from the immunoSEQ multiplex PCR assay. The source is immuneACCESS, and TCRdb retained only in-frame sequences with V and J called. Part of the clones is not carried over; for the studies checked, unresolved V genes explain less than half of this, and the remainder is unexplained. Counted in this sample were 60,000 or so clones; around 90% of them appeared once. Clones ranked in the top ten supply around 0.5% of the sample. Note on this clone: Its antigen is not yet known. Base-call qualities are not available, and no considerably larger clone is one nucleotide away.

The starting material was CD4+ T cells from peripheral blood mononuclear cells, obtained after pregnancy. Here the chain combines TRBV5-4 and TRBJ2-3; 8 bases in between match TRBD1. The receptor comes from a female donor in good health, enrolled as a control in a pregnancy study. The DNA sequence follows: TGTGCCAGCAGCTTCATCGGACAGGGTCATCTGACGCAGTATTTT. It translates as CASSFIGQGHLTQYF.